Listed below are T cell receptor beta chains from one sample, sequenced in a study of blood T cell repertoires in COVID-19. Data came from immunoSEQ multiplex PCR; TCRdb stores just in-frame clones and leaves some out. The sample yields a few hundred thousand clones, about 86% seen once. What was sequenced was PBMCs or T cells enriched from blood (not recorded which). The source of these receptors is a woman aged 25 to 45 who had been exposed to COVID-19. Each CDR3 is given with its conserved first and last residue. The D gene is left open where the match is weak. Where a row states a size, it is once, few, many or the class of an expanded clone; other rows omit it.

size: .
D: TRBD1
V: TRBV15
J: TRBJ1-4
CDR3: CATSRAQGAANEKLFF
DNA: TGTGCCACCAGCAGAGCCCAGGGGGCAGCTAATGAAAAACTGTTTTTT

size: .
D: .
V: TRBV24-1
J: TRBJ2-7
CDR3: CATREEGSPPWPYEQYF
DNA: TGTGCCACCAGAGAGGAGGGGTCTCCGCCATGGCCCTACGAGCAGTACTTC

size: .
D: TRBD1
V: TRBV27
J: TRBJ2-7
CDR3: CASSLSWDRGHEQYF
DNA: TGTGCCAGCAGTTTATCGTGGGACAGGGGTCACGAGCAGTACTTC

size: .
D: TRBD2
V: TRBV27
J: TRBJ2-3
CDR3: CASSPGAGTSVHTQYF
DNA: TGTGCCAGCAGTCCCGGCGCCGGGACTAGTGTACATACGCAGTATTTT

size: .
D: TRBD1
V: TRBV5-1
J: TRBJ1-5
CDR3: CASSNGQENQPQHF
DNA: TGCGCCAGCAGCAATGGACAGGAAAATCAGCCCCAGCATTTT

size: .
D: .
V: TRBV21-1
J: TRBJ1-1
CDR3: CASSPRMTGHTASSEAFF
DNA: TGTGCCAGCAGCCCCCGAATGACAGGGCATACCGCGTCGTCTGAAGCTTTCTTT

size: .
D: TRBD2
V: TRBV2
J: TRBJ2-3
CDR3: CAGGVDTQYF
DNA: TGTGCCGGGGGGGTAGATACGCAGTATTTT

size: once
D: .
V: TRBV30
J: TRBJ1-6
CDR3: CAWSRGQPSSYNSPLHF
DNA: TGTGCCTGGAGCAGGGGCCAGCCGAGCTCCTATAATTCACCCCTCCACTTT

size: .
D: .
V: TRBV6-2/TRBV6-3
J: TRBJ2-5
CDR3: CASSTPLVPGETQYF
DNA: TGTGCCAGCAGTACCCCCCTTGTCCCGGGAGAGACCCAGTACTTC

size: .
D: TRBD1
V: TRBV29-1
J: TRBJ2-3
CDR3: CSVRGQGVPYTDTQYF
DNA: TGCAGCGTACGCGGACAGGGGGTTCCCTACACAGATACGCAGTATTTT

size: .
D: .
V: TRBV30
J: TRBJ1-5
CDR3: CAWSYTRGQPQHF
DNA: TGTGCCTGGAGTTACACCAGGGGTCAGCCCCAGCATTTT

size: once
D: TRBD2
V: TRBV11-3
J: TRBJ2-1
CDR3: CASGLAGYNEQFF
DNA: TGTGCCAGCGGACTAGCTGGGTACAATGAGCAGTTCTTC

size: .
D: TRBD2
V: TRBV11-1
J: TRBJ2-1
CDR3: CASSLARVVAGDYNEQFF
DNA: TGTGCCAGCAGCTTAGCCCGTGTTGTAGCGGGGGACTACAATGAGCAGTTCTTC

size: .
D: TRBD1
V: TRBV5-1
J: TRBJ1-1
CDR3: CASSVGQGGTEAFF
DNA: TGCGCCAGCAGCGTAGGACAGGGGGGGACTGAAGCTTTCTTT

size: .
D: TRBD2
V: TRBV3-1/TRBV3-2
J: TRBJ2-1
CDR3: CASSQMLAGGSNEQFF
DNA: TGTGCCAGCAGCCAAATGCTAGCGGGGGGGTCTAATGAGCAGTTCTTC

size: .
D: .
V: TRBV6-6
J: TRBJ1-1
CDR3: CASSYGEVTEAFF
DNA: TGTGCCAGCAGTTACGGGGAGGTCACTGAAGCTTTCTTT

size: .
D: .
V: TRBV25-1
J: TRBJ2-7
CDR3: CASSEYTEYEQYF
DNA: TGTGCCAGCAGTGAATATACGGAGTACGAGCAGTACTTC

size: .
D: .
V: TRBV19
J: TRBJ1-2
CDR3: CASSRGRPLDGYTF
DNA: TGTGCCAGTAGTAGGGGCAGGCCCCTGGATGGCTACACCTTC

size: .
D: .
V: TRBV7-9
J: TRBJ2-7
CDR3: CASSLGSYEQYF
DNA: TGTGCCAGCAGCTTGGGCAGCTACGAGCAGTACTTC

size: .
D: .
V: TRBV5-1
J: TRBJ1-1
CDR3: CASSFFPGTPEGTEAFF
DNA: TGCGCCAGCAGTTTTTTTCCCGGGACTCCAGAGGGAACTGAAGCTTTCTTT

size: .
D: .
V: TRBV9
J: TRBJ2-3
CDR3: CASRGGDTQYF
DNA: TGTGCCAGCAGAGGCGGGGATACGCAGTATTTT

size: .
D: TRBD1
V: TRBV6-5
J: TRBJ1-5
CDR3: CASSFRGIDQPQHF
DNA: TGTGCCAGCAGCTTCAGGGGGATTGATCAGCCCCAGCATTTT

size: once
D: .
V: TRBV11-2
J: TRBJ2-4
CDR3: CASSLGPGAVNIQYF
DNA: TGTGCCAGCAGCTTAGGCCCAGGTGCCGTGAACATTCAGTACTTC

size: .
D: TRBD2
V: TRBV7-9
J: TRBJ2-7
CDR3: CASSLEGTSGAYEQYF
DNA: TGTGCCAGCAGCTTAGAAGGGACTAGCGGGGCCTACGAGCAGTACTTC

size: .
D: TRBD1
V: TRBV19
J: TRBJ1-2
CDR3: CASTDRGGYTF
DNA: TGTGCCAGTACCGACAGGGGCGGCTACACCTTC

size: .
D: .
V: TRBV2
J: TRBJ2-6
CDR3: CASSEVADIGVLTF
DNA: TGTGCCAGCAGTGAAGTCGCGGACATAGGCGTCCTGACTTTC

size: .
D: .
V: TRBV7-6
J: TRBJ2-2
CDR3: CASSLEPAGQNTGELFF
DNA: TGTGCCAGCAGCTTAGAACCCGCAGGGCAGAACACCGGGGAGCTGTTTTTT

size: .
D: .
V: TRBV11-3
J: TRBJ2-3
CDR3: CASSEDPAGQYF
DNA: TGTGCCAGCAGCGAGGATCCGGCGGGGCAGTATTTT

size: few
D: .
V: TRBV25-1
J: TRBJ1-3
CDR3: CASSEESSGNTIYF
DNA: TGTGCCAGCAGTGAGGAGAGCTCTGGAAACACCATATATTTT

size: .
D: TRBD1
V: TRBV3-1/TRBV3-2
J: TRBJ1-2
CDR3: CASSHGGQAFGYTF
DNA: TGTGCCAGCAGCCATGGAGGACAGGCGTTCGGCTACACCTTC

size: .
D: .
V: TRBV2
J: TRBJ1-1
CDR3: CASSATGNTEAFF
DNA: TGTGCCAGCAGCGCGACAGGGAACACTGAAGCTTTCTTT

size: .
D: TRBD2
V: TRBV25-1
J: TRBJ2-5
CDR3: CASSVGGETQYF
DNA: TGTGCCAGCAGTGTGGGAGGGGAGACCCAGTACTTC

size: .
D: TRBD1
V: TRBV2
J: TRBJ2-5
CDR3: CASSVAGQGGGGTQYF
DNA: TGTGCCAGCAGTGTAGCGGGACAGGGGGGTGGCGGGACCCAGTACTTC

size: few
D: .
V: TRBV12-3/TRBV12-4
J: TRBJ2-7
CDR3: CASSRNRGYEQYF
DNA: TGTGCCAGCAGTCGTAACCGGGGGTACGAGCAGTACTTC

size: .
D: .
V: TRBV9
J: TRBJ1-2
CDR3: CASSGREGNTF
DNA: TGTGCCAGCAGCGGCAGGGAGGGAAACACCTTC

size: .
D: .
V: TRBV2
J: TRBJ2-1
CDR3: CASRPDSYNEQFF
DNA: TGTGCCAGCAGACCTGACAGTTACAATGAGCAGTTCTTC

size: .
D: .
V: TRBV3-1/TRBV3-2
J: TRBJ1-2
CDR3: CASSHNRVGYGYTF
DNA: TGTGCCAGCAGCCATAACAGGGTGGGCTATGGCTACACCTTC

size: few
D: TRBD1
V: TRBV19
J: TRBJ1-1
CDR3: CASSPGTGQFQAFF
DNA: TGTGCCAGTAGCCCCGGGACAGGCCAATTTCAAGCTTTCTTT

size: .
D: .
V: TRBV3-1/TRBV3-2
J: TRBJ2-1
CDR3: CASSRVTSPEGYNEQFF
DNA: TGTGCCAGCAGCCGTGTGACCTCCCCGGAGGGGTACAATGAGCAGTTCTTC

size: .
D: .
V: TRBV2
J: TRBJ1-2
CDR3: CASSAGTGSGYTF
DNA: TGTGCCAGCTCCGCGGGAACAGGCTCTGGCTACACCTTC

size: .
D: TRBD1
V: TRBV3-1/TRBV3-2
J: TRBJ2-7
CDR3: CASSHWDRSTYEQYF
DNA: TGTGCCAGCAGCCACTGGGACAGGTCCACCTACGAGCAGTACTTC

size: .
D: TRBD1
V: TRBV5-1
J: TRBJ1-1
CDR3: CASRQGLSPNTEAFF
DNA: TGCGCCAGCCGACAGGGTTTGTCCCCGAACACTGAAGCTTTCTTT

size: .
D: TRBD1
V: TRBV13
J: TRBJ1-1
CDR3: CASSVRDSGGDTEAFF
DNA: TGTGCCAGCAGCGTCCGGGACAGCGGTGGCGACACTGAAGCTTTCTTT

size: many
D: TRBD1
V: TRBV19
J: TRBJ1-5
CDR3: CASSYDRDQPQHF
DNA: TGTGCCAGTAGTTACGACAGGGATCAGCCCCAGCATTTT

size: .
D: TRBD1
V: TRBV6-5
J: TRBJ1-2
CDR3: CASSFGTGLNYGYTF
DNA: TGTGCCAGCAGCTTCGGGACAGGGCTTAACTATGGCTACACCTTC

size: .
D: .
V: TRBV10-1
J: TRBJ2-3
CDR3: CASSEELLTDTQYF
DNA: TGCGCCAGCAGTGAGGAGCTGCTCACAGATACGCAGTATTTT

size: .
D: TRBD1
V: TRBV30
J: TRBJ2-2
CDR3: CAFQGARELFF
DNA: TGTGCTTTCCAGGGGGCCCGGGAGCTGTTTTTT

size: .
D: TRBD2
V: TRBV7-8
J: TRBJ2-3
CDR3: CASSFGLAGGRFTDTQYF
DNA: TGTGCCAGCAGCTTCGGACTAGCGGGGGGACGCTTCACAGATACGCAGTATTTT

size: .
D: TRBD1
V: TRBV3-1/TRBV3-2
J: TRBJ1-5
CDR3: CASSQGTGGNQPQHF
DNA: TGTGCCAGCAGCCAAGGGACAGGTGGCAATCAGCCCCAGCATTTT

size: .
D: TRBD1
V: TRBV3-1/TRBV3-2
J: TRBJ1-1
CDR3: CASSQGTGSTEAFF
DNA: TGTGCCAGCAGCCAAGGGACAGGGAGTACTGAAGCTTTCTTT

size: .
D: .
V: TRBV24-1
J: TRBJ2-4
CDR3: CATSDSDTQNIQYF
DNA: TGTGCCACCAGTGATTCGGACACCCAAAACATTCAGTACTTC

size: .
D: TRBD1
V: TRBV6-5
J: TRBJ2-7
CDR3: CASSRTGDKRGEQYF
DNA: TGTGCCAGCAGCAGGACAGGGGACAAAAGGGGGGAGCAGTACTTC

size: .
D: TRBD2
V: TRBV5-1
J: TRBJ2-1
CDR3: CASSQGTSGYNEQFF
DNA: TGCGCCAGCAGCCAAGGGACTAGCGGCTACAATGAGCAGTTCTTC

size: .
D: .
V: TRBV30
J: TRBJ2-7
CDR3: CAWGRETYEQYF
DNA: TGTGCCTGGGGCAGAGAGACTTACGAGCAGTACTTC

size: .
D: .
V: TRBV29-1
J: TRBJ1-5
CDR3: CSVESSVGQPQHF
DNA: TGCAGCGTTGAGTCGTCCGTCGGGCAGCCCCAGCATTTT

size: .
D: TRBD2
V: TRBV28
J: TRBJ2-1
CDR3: CASLAGHEQFF
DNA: TGTGCCTCCCTAGCGGGGCATGAGCAGTTCTTC

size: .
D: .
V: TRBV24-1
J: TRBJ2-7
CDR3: CATSDPGQHNEQYF
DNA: TGTGCCACCAGTGACCCCGGACAGCACAACGAGCAGTACTTC

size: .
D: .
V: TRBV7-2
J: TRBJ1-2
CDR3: CASSLAAGDYGYTF
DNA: TGTGCCAGCAGCTTAGCGGCAGGGGACTATGGCTACACCTTC

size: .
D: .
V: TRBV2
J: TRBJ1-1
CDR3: CASSEIGLGGTKEAFF
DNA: TGTGCCAGCAGTGAAATCGGCCTTGGCGGGACGAAGGAAGCTTTCTTT